These T cell receptor beta chains were read from a single sample in a study of T cells after yellow fever vaccination. MiXCR, applied by TCRdb to the 5' RACE reads, yields one record per CDR3 protein. Among under 550,000 distinct CDR3 sequences listed, about a fifth were seen once. This specimen consisted of PBMCs, obtained 20 to 25 days after the first yellow fever vaccination. These receptors were collected from a man between 18 and 29 years old who received the YFV17D yellow fever vaccine. Both conserved end residues are part of each CDR3. Fields, in order: V gene, clone size, J gene, D gene, CDR3 DNA, CDR3 protein. D genes are given only for firm matches. The size entry is marked missing in some rows and otherwise reads once, few, many or a size class.

v_gene: TRBV4-1
abundance: NA
j_gene: TRBJ2-1
d_gene: NA
CDR3nt: TGCGCCAGCAGCCAGGGGAAAAATGAGCAGTTCTTC
CDR3aa: CASSQGKNEQFF

v_gene: TRBV9
abundance: NA
j_gene: TRBJ2-3
d_gene: NA
CDR3nt: TGTGCCAGCAGCCTTAGGGGTAACAGGGATTCAGATACGCAGTATTTT
CDR3aa: CASSLRGNRDSDTQYF

v_gene: TRBV6-1
abundance: few
j_gene: TRBJ1-1
d_gene: TRBD1
CDR3nt: TGTGCCAGCAGCCTAAGGGGGCGGGACACTGAAGCTTTCTTT
CDR3aa: CASSLRGRDTEAFF

v_gene: TRBV15
abundance: NA
j_gene: TRBJ2-7
d_gene: TRBD1
CDR3nt: TGTGCCACCAGCAGAGGCGCAGGGGGCTACGAGCAGTACTTC
CDR3aa: CATSRGAGGYEQYF

v_gene: TRBV6-2/TRBV6-3
abundance: once
j_gene: TRBJ1-1
d_gene: TRBD1
CDR3nt: TGTGCCAGCAGTTACCAGACAGGGAGGACTGAAGCTTTCTTT
CDR3aa: CASSYQTGRTEAFF

v_gene: TRBV5-4
abundance: NA
j_gene: TRBJ1-1
d_gene: NA
CDR3nt: TGTGCCAGCAGCCCTTGGACAAGGAACACTGAAGCTTTCTTT
CDR3aa: CASSPWTRNTEAFF

v_gene: TRBV5-1
abundance: NA
j_gene: TRBJ1-4
d_gene: NA
CDR3nt: TGCGCCAGCAACCCGTCAGGGAGAACTAATGAAAAACTGTTTTTT
CDR3aa: CASNPSGRTNEKLFF

v_gene: TRBV20-1
abundance: NA
j_gene: TRBJ1-4
d_gene: NA
CDR3nt: TGCAGTGCTAGATCACTGCAGCTACGGGGTGAAAAACTGTTTTTT
CDR3aa: CSARSLQLRGEKLFF

v_gene: TRBV7-3
abundance: once
j_gene: TRBJ2-1
d_gene: TRBD2
CDR3nt: TGTGCCAGCAGCCCAAAAGCGGGGGGCAAGGACAATGAGCAGTTCTTC
CDR3aa: CASSPKAGGKDNEQFF

v_gene: TRBV6-2/TRBV6-3
abundance: NA
j_gene: TRBJ1-6
d_gene: NA
CDR3nt: TGTGCCAGCCGGAACATTTATCGGGATTCACCCCTCCACTTT
CDR3aa: CASRNIYRDSPLHF

v_gene: TRBV5-1
abundance: many
j_gene: TRBJ2-7
d_gene: NA
CDR3nt: TGCGCCAGCAGCCGGGGCGAGAACGAGCAGTACTTC
CDR3aa: CASSRGENEQYF

v_gene: TRBV5-1
abundance: few
j_gene: TRBJ2-1
d_gene: TRBD1
CDR3nt: TGCGCCAGCAGCTTGACAGGGGCCAGCTCCTACAATGAGCAGTTCTTC
CDR3aa: CASSLTGASSYNEQFF

v_gene: TRBV29-1
abundance: NA
j_gene: TRBJ2-2
d_gene: TRBD2
CDR3nt: TGCAGCGTTGTCCTATCTAGCGGGGGGCTCGCGAACACCGGGGAGCTGTTTTTT
CDR3aa: CSVVLSSGGLANTGELFF

v_gene: TRBV15
abundance: few
j_gene: TRBJ2-3
d_gene: TRBD1
CDR3nt: TGTGCCACCGGGACAGGGGAAAGGAGCACAGATACGCAGTATTTT
CDR3aa: CATGTGERSTDTQYF

v_gene: TRBV11-2
abundance: once
j_gene: TRBJ2-1
d_gene: NA
CDR3nt: TGTGCCAGCAGCTTAGATTGGGTAGTACCTTACAATGAGCAGTTCTTC
CDR3aa: CASSLDWVVPYNEQFF

v_gene: TRBV7-2
abundance: NA
j_gene: TRBJ2-1
d_gene: TRBD2
CDR3nt: TGTGCCAGCAGCTTCATAGCGGGGGCCACCAATGAGCAGTTCTTC
CDR3aa: CASSFIAGATNEQFF

v_gene: TRBV7-9
abundance: NA
j_gene: TRBJ2-3
d_gene: NA
CDR3nt: TGTGCCAGCAACCCCAAGTCCACAGATACGCAGTATTTT
CDR3aa: CASNPKSTDTQYF

v_gene: TRBV27
abundance: many
j_gene: TRBJ2-7
d_gene: NA
CDR3nt: TGTGCCAGCAGTTTATCGGCAGGGGTGGACGAGCAGTACTTC
CDR3aa: CASSLSAGVDEQYF

v_gene: TRBV19
abundance: few
j_gene: TRBJ2-5
d_gene: TRBD1
CDR3nt: TGTGCCAGTAGTATTTGGACAGGGGGATTGGAGACCCAGTACTTC
CDR3aa: CASSIWTGGLETQYF

v_gene: TRBV5-4
abundance: NA
j_gene: TRBJ2-3
d_gene: TRBD2
CDR3nt: TGTGCCAGCAGCGCGGGACTAGCTAGCACAGATACGCAGTATTTT
CDR3aa: CASSAGLASTDTQYF

v_gene: TRBV20-1
abundance: many
j_gene: TRBJ2-5
d_gene: TRBD2
CDR3nt: TGCAGTGCTAGGTCCGGACTAGATCGGGAGACCCAGTACTTC
CDR3aa: CSARSGLDRETQYF

v_gene: TRBV7-3
abundance: many
j_gene: TRBJ1-1
d_gene: NA
CDR3nt: TGTGCCAGCAGCTTAACGGCCGCGGGGACTGAAGCTTTCTTT
CDR3aa: CASSLTAAGTEAFF

v_gene: TRBV11-1
abundance: NA
j_gene: TRBJ1-1
d_gene: NA
CDR3nt: TGTGCCAGCAGCTTGAGACGCACTGAAGCTTTCTTT
CDR3aa: CASSLRRTEAFF

v_gene: TRBV7-9
abundance: NA
j_gene: TRBJ2-7
d_gene: TRBD2
CDR3nt: TGTGCCAGCAGCTTAGTAAGCGGGGATTACGAGCAGTACTTC
CDR3aa: CASSLVSGDYEQYF

v_gene: TRBV25-1
abundance: few
j_gene: TRBJ2-5
d_gene: NA
CDR3nt: TGTGCCAGCAGTGAATTTAGGGGCCAAGAGACCCAGTACTTC
CDR3aa: CASSEFRGQETQYF

v_gene: TRBV19
abundance: few
j_gene: TRBJ1-1
d_gene: NA
CDR3nt: TGTGCCAGTAGTATGAACTGGGAGGGCACTGAAGCTTTCTTT
CDR3aa: CASSMNWEGTEAFF

v_gene: TRBV14
abundance: many
j_gene: TRBJ2-5
d_gene: TRBD1
CDR3nt: TGTGCCAGCAGCCCTGGGTTGTCGGGACAGGGGCCCGATGAGACCCAGTACTTC
CDR3aa: CASSPGLSGQGPDETQYF

v_gene: TRBV6-4
abundance: many
j_gene: TRBJ1-6
d_gene: NA
CDR3nt: TGTGCCAGCAGTTCAGGGTATGGATCACCCCTCCACTTT
CDR3aa: CASSSGYGSPLHF

v_gene: TRBV20-1
abundance: NA
j_gene: TRBJ2-7
d_gene: NA
CDR3nt: TGCAGTGCTAGGGGGGGTGCCTACGAGCAGTACTTC
CDR3aa: CSARGGAYEQYF

v_gene: TRBV6-2/TRBV6-3
abundance: few
j_gene: TRBJ2-1
d_gene: NA
CDR3nt: TGTGCCAGCAGTTACTCGACCTTCCAGTTCTTC
CDR3aa: CASSYSTFQFF

v_gene: TRBV14
abundance: NA
j_gene: TRBJ2-2
d_gene: NA
CDR3nt: TGTGCCAGCAGCATTCGGAGTTACACCGGGGAGCTGTTTTTT
CDR3aa: CASSIRSYTGELFF

v_gene: TRBV3-1
abundance: NA
j_gene: TRBJ2-3
d_gene: TRBD1
CDR3nt: TGTGCCAGCAGACAAGACCCCACAGGGGGCGGCACAGATACGCAGTATTTT
CDR3aa: CASRQDPTGGGTDTQYF

v_gene: TRBV10-3
abundance: NA
j_gene: TRBJ2-6
d_gene: NA
CDR3nt: TGTGCCATCAGTGAGGGGCGGGAAGGCCAGAATTTTGGGGCCAACGTCCTGACTTTC
CDR3aa: CAISEGREGQNFGANVLTF

v_gene: TRBV5-4
abundance: few
j_gene: TRBJ2-1
d_gene: NA
CDR3nt: TGTGCCAGCAGCGACCGGAATGAGCAGTTCTTC
CDR3aa: CASSDRNEQFF

v_gene: TRBV7-9
abundance: few
j_gene: TRBJ2-7
d_gene: TRBD1
CDR3nt: TGTGCCAGCAGTCCGGGACAGAGTACCTACGAGCAGTACTTC
CDR3aa: CASSPGQSTYEQYF

v_gene: TRBV27
abundance: many
j_gene: TRBJ1-5
d_gene: NA
CDR3nt: TGTGCCAGCAGTTTATATGGGGATCAGCCCCAGCATTTT
CDR3aa: CASSLYGDQPQHF

v_gene: TRBV7-2
abundance: few
j_gene: TRBJ2-2
d_gene: TRBD2
CDR3nt: TGTGCCAGCAGCCCTCGTGGAGCGGGGGGTCACGGGGAGCTGTTTTTT
CDR3aa: CASSPRGAGGHGELFF

v_gene: TRBV12-3/TRBV12-4
abundance: NA
j_gene: TRBJ2-2
d_gene: NA
CDR3nt: TGTGCCAGCAGTTTATTTGAGGTGGGGGAGCTGTTTTTT
CDR3aa: CASSLFEVGELFF

v_gene: TRBV6-1
abundance: NA
j_gene: TRBJ1-6
d_gene: NA
CDR3nt: TGTGCCAGCAGTGAGTGGACTCATTCACCCCTCCACTTT
CDR3aa: CASSEWTHSPLHF

v_gene: TRBV12-3/TRBV12-4
abundance: few
j_gene: TRBJ2-1
d_gene: TRBD1
CDR3nt: TGTGCCAGCAACCCCCAGGGGGACAATGAGCAGTTCTTC
CDR3aa: CASNPQGDNEQFF

v_gene: TRBV2
abundance: NA
j_gene: TRBJ2-5
d_gene: NA
CDR3nt: TGTGCCAGCAGTGAAGCGGTTGTGACCCAGTACTTC
CDR3aa: CASSEAVVTQYF

v_gene: TRBV7-3
abundance: many
j_gene: TRBJ2-3
d_gene: NA
CDR3nt: TGTGCCAGCAGCTTCGGGCTTAGCACAGATACGCAGTATTTT
CDR3aa: CASSFGLSTDTQYF

v_gene: TRBV28
abundance: NA
j_gene: TRBJ2-5
d_gene: TRBD1
CDR3nt: TGTGCCAGCAGTACGCCGGGACAGGGGGAAGGAGAGACCCAGTACTTC
CDR3aa: CASSTPGQGEGETQYF

v_gene: TRBV20-1
abundance: NA
j_gene: TRBJ2-5
d_gene: NA
CDR3nt: TGCAGTGTGGGGCGGGGTAGGGAGACCCAGTACTTC
CDR3aa: CSVGRGRETQYF

v_gene: TRBV5-1
abundance: NA
j_gene: TRBJ2-5
d_gene: TRBD1
CDR3nt: TGCGCCAGCAGCACCCGACAGGGTTGGCAAGAGACCCAGTACTTC
CDR3aa: CASSTRQGWQETQYF

v_gene: TRBV7-2
abundance: NA
j_gene: TRBJ2-6
d_gene: NA
CDR3nt: TGTGCCAGCAGCTCCCGGACGAGCTCTGGGGCCAACGTCCTGACTTTC
CDR3aa: CASSSRTSSGANVLTF

v_gene: TRBV6-5
abundance: NA
j_gene: TRBJ1-3
d_gene: NA
CDR3nt: TGTGCCAGCAGTTACTCTGCAGCATTCAGCTCTGGAAACACCATATATTTT
CDR3aa: CASSYSAAFSSGNTIYF

v_gene: TRBV4-1
abundance: few
j_gene: TRBJ1-2
d_gene: NA
CDR3nt: TGCGCCAGCAGCCCGACCCGGGGCCTCGATGGAGACTATGGCTACACCTTC
CDR3aa: CASSPTRGLDGDYGYTF

v_gene: TRBV5-4
abundance: NA
j_gene: TRBJ2-5
d_gene: NA
CDR3nt: TGTGCCAGCAGCTCCCAGGGGAGTGGAGAGACCCAGTACTTC
CDR3aa: CASSSQGSGETQYF

v_gene: TRBV2
abundance: many
j_gene: TRBJ1-1
d_gene: NA
CDR3nt: TGTGCCAGCAGTACCGTGTCTTCAGATACTGAAGCTTTCTTT
CDR3aa: CASSTVSSDTEAFF

v_gene: TRBV6-1
abundance: few
j_gene: TRBJ1-2
d_gene: NA
CDR3nt: TGTGCCAGCAGCCGCGGGTACAGGGACTCTGGCTACACCTTC
CDR3aa: CASSRGYRDSGYTF

v_gene: TRBV5-1
abundance: NA
j_gene: TRBJ2-2
d_gene: TRBD1
CDR3nt: TGCGCCAGCAGAAGGGGGCCCACCTCGAACACCGGGGAGCTGTTTTTT
CDR3aa: CASRRGPTSNTGELFF

v_gene: TRBV5-7
abundance: NA
j_gene: TRBJ1-1
d_gene: NA
CDR3nt: TGTGCCAGCAGCCGACGGGCTTTCTTT
CDR3aa: CASSRRAFF